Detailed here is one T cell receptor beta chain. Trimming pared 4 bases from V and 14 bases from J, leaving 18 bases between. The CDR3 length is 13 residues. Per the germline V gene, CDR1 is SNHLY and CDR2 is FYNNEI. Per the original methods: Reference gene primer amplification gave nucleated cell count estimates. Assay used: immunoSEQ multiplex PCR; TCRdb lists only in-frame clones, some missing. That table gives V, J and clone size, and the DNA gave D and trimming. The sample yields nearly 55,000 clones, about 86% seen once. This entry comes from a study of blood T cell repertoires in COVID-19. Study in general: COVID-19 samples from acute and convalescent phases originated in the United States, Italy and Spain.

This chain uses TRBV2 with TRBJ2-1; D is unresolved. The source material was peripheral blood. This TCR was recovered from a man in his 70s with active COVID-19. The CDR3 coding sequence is TGTGCCAGCAGTGCGCCCCCCCCCGACTCCAAGTTCTTC. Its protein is CASSAPPPDSKFF.